This TCR beta chain was recovered during a study of vaccination and CD4 T cells after COVID-19. Whole-study context: Four females and six males made up the convalescents, two of whom were Hispanic.

Treatment given: roughly 10-day PBMC culture with coronavirus spike peptide pools or control peptides (ViraFEST assay). Details on this clonotype: Its antigen is not identified.

V lost 1 base to trimming and J lost 0 bases; unmatched junction nucleotides: 22. This CDR3 has 22 amino acids. CDR1 is DFQATT, CDR2 SNEGSKA, per germline (reference sequence). Sequencing of cultured CD4+ T cell DNA used the Oncomine TCR Beta short-read assay. TCRdb fed the PCR reads into MiXCR, producing one record per CDR3 protein. The sample records just under 8,500 distinct CDR3 sequences, roughly 69% being singletons. Sequenced: CD4+ T cells from blood, cultured in vitro. This clonotype was sampled from a human donor who had recovered from COVID-19. The V and J genes are TRBV20-1 and TRBJ2-3; the match to TRBD2 covers 10 bases. The DNA for the CDR3 is TGCAGTGCTAGAGGTCTCGGAGGCCTAGCGGGAGACGGGAGTTACAGCACAGATACGCAGTATTTT. It codes for CSARGLGGLAGDGSYSTDTQYF.